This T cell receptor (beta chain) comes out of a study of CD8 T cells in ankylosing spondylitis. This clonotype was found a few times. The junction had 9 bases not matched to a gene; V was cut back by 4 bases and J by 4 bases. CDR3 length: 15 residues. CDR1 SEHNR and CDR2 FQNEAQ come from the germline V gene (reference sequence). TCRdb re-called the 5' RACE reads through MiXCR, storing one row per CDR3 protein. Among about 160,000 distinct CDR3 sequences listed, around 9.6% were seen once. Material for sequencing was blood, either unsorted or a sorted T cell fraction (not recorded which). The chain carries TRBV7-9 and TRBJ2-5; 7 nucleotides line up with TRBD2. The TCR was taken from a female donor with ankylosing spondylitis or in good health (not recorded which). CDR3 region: CASSSRAGRVETQYF. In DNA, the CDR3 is TGTGCCAGCAGCTCCAGAGCGGGAAGGGTAGAGACCCAGTACTTC.